This TCR beta chain was sequenced during a study of blood T cell repertoires in COVID-19. In the study overall: The United States, Italy and Spain provided the acute and convalescent COVID-19 samples. T cells, B-cell-depleted T cells, or PBMCs provided the cDNA or gDNA that served as material.

As originally analysed: Reference gene primer amplification gave nucleated cell count estimates. Clones were read by immunoSEQ multiplex PCR, and TCRdb kept only the in-frame ones, dropping some. That table furnishes V, J and clone size, whereas the DNA furnished D and trimming. The sample comprises approximately 220,000 clones, 80% to 85% of which are singletons, and around 3.1% rests with the top ten. The ends lost 0 bases at V and 4 bases at J; junction bases unmatched: 10. Germline V lookup: CDR1 MGHRA, CDR2 YSYEKL. This CDR3 has 19 amino acids. This clone was seen a few times. The chain links TRBV4-1 to TRBJ2-6, with 9 bases that match TRBD1. The material sequenced was peripheral blood. This sequence was found in a woman aged 25 to 39 who had recovered from COVID-19. The CDR3, as DNA: TGCGCCAGCAGCCAAGATTACCTACAGGGGGCAATCGGGGCCAACGTCCTGACTTTC. This sequence encodes CASSQDYLQGAIGANVLTF.